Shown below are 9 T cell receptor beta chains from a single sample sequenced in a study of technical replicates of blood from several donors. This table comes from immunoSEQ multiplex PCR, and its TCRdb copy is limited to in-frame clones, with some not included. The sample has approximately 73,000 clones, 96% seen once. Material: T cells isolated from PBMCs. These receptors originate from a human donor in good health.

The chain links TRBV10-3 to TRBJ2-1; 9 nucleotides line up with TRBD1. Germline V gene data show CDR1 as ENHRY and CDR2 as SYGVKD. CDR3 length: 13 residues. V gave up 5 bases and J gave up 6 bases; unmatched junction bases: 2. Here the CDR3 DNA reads TGTGCCATCAGTAAGGACAGGGGCAATGAGCAGTTCTTC. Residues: CAISKDRGNEQFF.

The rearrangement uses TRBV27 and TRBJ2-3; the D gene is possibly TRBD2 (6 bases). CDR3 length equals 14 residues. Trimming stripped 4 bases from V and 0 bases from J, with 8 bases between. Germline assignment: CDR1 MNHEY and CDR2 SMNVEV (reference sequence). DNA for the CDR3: TGTGCCAGCAGTTCGGACTATAGCACAGATACGCAGTATTTT. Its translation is CASSSDYSTDTQYF.

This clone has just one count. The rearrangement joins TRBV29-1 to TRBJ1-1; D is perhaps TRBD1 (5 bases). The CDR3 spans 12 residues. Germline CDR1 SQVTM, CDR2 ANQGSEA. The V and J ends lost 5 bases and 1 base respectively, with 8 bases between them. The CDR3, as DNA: TGCAGCGTTCTCCAGGGGAACACTGAAGCTTTCTTT. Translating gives CSVLQGNTEAFF.

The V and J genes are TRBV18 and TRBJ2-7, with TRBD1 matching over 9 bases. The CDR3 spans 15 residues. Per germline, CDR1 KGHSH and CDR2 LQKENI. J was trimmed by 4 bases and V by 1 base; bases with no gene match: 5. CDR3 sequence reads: CASSPLSGQGYEQYF. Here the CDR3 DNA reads TGTGCCAGCTCACCACTTTCCGGACAGGGGTACGAGCAGTACTTC.

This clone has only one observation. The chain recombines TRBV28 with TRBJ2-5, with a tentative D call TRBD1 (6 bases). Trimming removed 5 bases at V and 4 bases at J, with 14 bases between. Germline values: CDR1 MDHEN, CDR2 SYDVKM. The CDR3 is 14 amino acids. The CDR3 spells CASSRGSTGETQYF. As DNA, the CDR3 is TGTGCCAGCAGTAGGGGGTCGACGGGAGAGACCCAGTACTTC.

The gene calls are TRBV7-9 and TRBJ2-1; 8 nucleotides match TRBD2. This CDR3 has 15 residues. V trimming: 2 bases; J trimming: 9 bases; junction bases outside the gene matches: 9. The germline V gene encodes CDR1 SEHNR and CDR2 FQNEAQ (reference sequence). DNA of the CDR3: TGTGCCAGCAGCTTAAGTTCTGCGGGAGGTGGTGAGCAGTTCTTC. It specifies CASSLSSAGGGEQFF. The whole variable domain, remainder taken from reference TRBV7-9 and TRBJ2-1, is DTGVSQNPRHKITKRGQNVTFRCDPISEHNRLYWYRQTLGQGPEFLTYFQNEAQLEKSRLLSDRFSAERPKGSFSTLEIQRTEQGDSAMYLCASSLSSAGGGEQFFGPGTRLTVL.

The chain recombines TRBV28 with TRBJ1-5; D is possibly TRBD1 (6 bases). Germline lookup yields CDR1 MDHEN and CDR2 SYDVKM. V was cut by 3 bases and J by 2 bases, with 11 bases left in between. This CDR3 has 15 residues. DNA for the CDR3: TGTGCCAGCAGTTTGGGGGCGTCCGGCAATCAGCCCCAGCATTTT. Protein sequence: CASSLGASGNQPQHF. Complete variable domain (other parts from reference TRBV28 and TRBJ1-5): DVKVTQSSRYLVKRTGEKVFLECVQDMDHENMFWYRQDPGLGLRLIYFSYDVKMKEKGDIPEGYSVSREKKERFSLILESASTNQTSMYLCASSLGASGNQPQHFGDGTRLSIL.

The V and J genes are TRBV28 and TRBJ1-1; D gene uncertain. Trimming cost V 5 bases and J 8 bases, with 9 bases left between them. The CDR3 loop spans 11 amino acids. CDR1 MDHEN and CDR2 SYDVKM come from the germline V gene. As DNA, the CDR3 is TGTGCCAGCAGTGTTCCTTCCGAAGCTTTCTTT. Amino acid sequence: CASSVPSEAFF.

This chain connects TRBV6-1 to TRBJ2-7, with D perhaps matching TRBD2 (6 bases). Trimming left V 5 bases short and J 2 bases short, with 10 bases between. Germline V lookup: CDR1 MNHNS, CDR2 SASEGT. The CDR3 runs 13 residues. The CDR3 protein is CASSRDSTYEQYF. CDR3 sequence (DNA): TGTGCCAGCAGTCGGGACTCCACCTACGAGCAGTACTTC.